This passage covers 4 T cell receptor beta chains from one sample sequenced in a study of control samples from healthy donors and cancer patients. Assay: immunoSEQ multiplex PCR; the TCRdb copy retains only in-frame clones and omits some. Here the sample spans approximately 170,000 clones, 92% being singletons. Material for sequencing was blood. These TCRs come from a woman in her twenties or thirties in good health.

In DNA, the CDR3 is TGCAGCGTTGTGGCAGGCAATCAGCCCCAGCATTTT. This gives the protein CSVVAGNQPQHF. The genes are TRBV29-1 and TRBJ1-5; D unresolved. Trimming removed 4 bases from V and 2 bases from J, with 6 bases in between. CDR3 length: 12 residues. Germline assignment: CDR1 SQVTM and CDR2 ANQGSEA.

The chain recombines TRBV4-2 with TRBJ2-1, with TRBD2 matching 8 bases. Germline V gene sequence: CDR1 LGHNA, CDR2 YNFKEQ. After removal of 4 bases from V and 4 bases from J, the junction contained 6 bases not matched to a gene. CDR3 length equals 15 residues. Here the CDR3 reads CASSLGRERYNEQFF. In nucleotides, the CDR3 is TGTGCCAGCAGCCTCGGGAGGGAGAGATACAATGAGCAGTTCTTC.

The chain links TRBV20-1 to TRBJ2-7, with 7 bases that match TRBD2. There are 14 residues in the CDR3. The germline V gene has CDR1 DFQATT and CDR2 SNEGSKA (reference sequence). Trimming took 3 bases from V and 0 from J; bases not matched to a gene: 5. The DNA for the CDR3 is TGCAGTGCTAGTAGGGAGGGCCCCTCCTACGAGCAGTACTTC. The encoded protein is CSASREGPSYEQYF.

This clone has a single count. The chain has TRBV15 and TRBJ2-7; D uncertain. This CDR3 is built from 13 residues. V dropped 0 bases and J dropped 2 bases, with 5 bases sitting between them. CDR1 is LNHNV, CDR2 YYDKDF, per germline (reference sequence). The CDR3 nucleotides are TGTGCCACCAGCAGAGACAGTACCTACGAGCAGTACTTC. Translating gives CATSRDSTYEQYF.